These 7 T cell receptor beta chains share one sample of origin, sequenced in a study of cytomegalovirus exposure and HLA in healthy donors. PCR used 60 Vbeta primers and 13 Jbeta primers. Here immunoSEQ multiplex PCR was the method, and the copy in TCRdb shows in-frame clones only, minus some. Recorded for this sample: 150,000 or so clones. The sample consisted of PBMCs. The receptor set was obtained from a man aged 25 to 45 in good health and CMV-seronegative.

DNA of the CDR3: TGTGCCAGCAGTTACTCGGTTTTAGAAGTATCTGAGCAGTTCTTC. It codes for CASSYSVLEVSEQFF. The chain carries TRBV6-5 and TRBJ2-1; D gene ambiguous. The V gene's germline CDR1 is MNHEY and CDR2 SVGAGI. The CDR3 runs 15 residues. With 0 bases removed from V and 9 bases from J, the gap between germline ends came to 15 bases.

This sequence joins TRBV5-1 and TRBJ1-1; D remains unclear. CDR3 length: 17 residues. Trimming cost V 1 base and J 5 bases, with 21 bases left between them. The germline V gene encodes CDR1 SGHRS and CDR2 YFSETQ. DNA of the CDR3: TGCGCCAGCAGCTTGTACGGGCTAAGTAGAGGAGGAACTGAAGCTTTCTTT. Translation: CASSLYGLSRGGTEAFF.

The rearrangement joins TRBV20-1 to TRBJ2-3; no reliable D call. Germline assignment: CDR1 DFQATT and CDR2 SNEGSKA (reference sequence). The CDR3 extends over 11 amino acids. Trimming removed 2 bases from V and 5 bases from J, with 5 bases in between. CDR3 nucleotides: TGCAGTGCTAGACCAGGAGATACGCAGTATTTT. Translated: CSARPGDTQYF.

V is TRBV7-9 and J is TRBJ1-2; D is undetermined. CDR3 length equals 12 residues. The ends were cut back, 3 bases at V and 8 bases at J, with 10 bases in the middle. The germline V gene encodes CDR1 SEHNR and CDR2 FQNEAQ (reference sequence). The DNA for the CDR3 is TGTGCCAGCAGCTTTTTAGCCACGGGCTACACCTTC. This sequence encodes CASSFLATGYTF.

Concerning this clone itself: Within the sample, other DNA sequences also encode this same CDR3. V gene TRBV7-6 combines with J gene TRBJ1-1; the D is unclear. V dropped 0 bases and J dropped 1 base, with 6 bases sitting between them. The germline V gene encodes CDR1 SGHVS and CDR2 FNYEAQ. The CDR3 has 14 amino acids. CDR3 DNA: TGTGCCAGCAGCTTAGCGCCCGGGAACACTGAAGCTTTCTTT. This translates into CASSLAPGNTEAFF.

CDR3 nucleotide sequence: TGCAGCGTACGTCAGACCTACGAGCAGTACTTC. It specifies CSVRQTYEQYF. J is TRBJ2-7 and V is TRBV29-1; no reliable D call. V was trimmed by 6 bases and J by 2 bases, leaving 8 bases between them. This CDR3 has 11 amino acids. Germline-derived CDR1 and CDR2 are SQVTM and ANQGSEA.

The genes are TRBV11-3 and TRBJ2-7, with D possibly being TRBD2 (5 bases). Trimming shortened V by 1 base and J by 0 bases, and 10 bases separated the two germline ends. CDR1 SGHNT and CDR2 YENEEA come from the germline V gene. The CDR3 extends over 15 amino acids. The CDR3 DNA is TGTGCCAGCAGCTTAGGAGAGGGCCGCTCCTACGAGCAGTACTTC. Amino acid sequence: CASSLGEGRSYEQYF.